This T cell receptor (beta chain) was found in a study of CD8+ T cells in alopecia areata. Study at large: Tofacitinib administration to treated patients was oral, at 5 to 10 mg twice daily. Study results and caveats: Tofacitinib significantly brought down scalp clonality and expanded CD8+ clones among top 100.

Extraction of RNA preceded its reverse transcription into cDNA, which served as the sequencing template. The data were produced by immunoSEQ multiplex PCR, yet TCRdb's version contains in-frame clones alone and is incomplete. In the table there are roughly 200,000 clones, about 55% of which are singletons. Treatment meaning: oral pan-JAK inhibitor, 5-10 mg twice daily. Individuals with alopecia areata gave both lesional scalp punch biopsies and peripheral blood for collection. As concerns this clone: As yet, its antigen is unknown.

Germline CDR1 reads MNHEY; CDR2 reads SMNVEV (reference sequence). The CDR3 totals 16 residues. V was clipped by 4 bases and J by 4 bases, with 17 bases between them. The V call is TRBV27, the J call TRBJ2-1; D perhaps matches TRBD2 (6 bases). The starting material was CD8+ T cells sorted from blood, obtained at week 24, from a patient treated with tofacitinib. The receptor was derived from a human donor with alopecia areata. The CDR3 reads CASSWRGDSVYNEQFF. For the CDR3, the DNA is TGTGCCAGCAGTTGGCGCGGGGATTCGGTATACAATGAGCAGTTCTTC.